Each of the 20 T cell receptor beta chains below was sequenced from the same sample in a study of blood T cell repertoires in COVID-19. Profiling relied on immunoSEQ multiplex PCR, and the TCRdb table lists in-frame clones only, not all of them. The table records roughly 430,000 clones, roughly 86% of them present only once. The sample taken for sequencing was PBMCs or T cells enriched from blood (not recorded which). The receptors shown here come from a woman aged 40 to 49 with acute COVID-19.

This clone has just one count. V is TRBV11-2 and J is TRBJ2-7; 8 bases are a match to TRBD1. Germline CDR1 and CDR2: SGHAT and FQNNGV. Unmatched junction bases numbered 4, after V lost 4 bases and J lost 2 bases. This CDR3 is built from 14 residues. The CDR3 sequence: CASSSGQGPYEQYF. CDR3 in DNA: TGTGCCAGCAGCTCCGGACAGGGACCCTACGAGCAGTACTTC.

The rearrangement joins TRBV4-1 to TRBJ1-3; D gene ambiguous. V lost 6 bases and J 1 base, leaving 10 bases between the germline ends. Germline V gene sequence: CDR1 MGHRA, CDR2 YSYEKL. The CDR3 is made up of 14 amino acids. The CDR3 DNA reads TGCGCCAGCAGACTAAGCCCATCTGGAAACACCATATATTTT. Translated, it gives CASRLSPSGNTIYF.

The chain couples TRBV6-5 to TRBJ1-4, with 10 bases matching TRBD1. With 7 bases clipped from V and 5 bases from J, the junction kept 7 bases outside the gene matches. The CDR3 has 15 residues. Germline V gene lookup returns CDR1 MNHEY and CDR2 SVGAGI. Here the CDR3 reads CASTRTGGGNEKLFF. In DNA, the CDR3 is TGTGCCAGCACCCGGACAGGGGGAGGGAATGAAAAACTGTTTTTT.

In DNA, the CDR3 is TGTGCCAGCTCGACGGGACAGGGTTATGGCTACACCTTC. It is translated as CASSTGQGYGYTF. The chain employs TRBV18 and TRBJ1-2; 9 nucleotides align to TRBD1. V gave up 6 bases and J gave up 5 bases; unmatched junction bases: 4. Germline CDR1 KGHSH, CDR2 LQKENI. The CDR3 has 13 amino acids.

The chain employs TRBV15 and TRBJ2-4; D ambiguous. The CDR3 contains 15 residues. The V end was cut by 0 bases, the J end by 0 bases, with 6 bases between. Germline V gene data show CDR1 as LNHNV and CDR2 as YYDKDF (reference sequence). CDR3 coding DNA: TGTGCCACCAGCAGAGATCGTTTAGCCAAAAACATTCAGTACTTC. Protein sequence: CATSRDRLAKNIQYF.

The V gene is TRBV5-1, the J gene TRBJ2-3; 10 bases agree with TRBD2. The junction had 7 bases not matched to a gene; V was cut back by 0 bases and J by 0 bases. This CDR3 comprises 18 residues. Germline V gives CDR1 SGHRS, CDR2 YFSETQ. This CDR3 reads CASSLGSSGGPSTDTQYF. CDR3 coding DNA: TGCGCCAGCAGCTTGGGGTCTAGCGGGGGACCTAGCACAGATACGCAGTATTTT.

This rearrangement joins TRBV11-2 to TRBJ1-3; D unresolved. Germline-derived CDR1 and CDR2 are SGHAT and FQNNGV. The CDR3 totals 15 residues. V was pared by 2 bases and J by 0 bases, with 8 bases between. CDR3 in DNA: TGTGCCAGCAGCTTACAGTTTCGCTCTGGAAACACCATATATTTT. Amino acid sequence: CASSLQFRSGNTIYF. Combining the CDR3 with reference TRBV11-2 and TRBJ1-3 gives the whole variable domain EAGVAQSPRYKIIEKRQSVAFWCNPISGHATLYWYQQILGQGPKLLIQFQNNGVVDDSQLPKDRFSAERLKGVDSTLKIQPAKLEDSAVYLCASSLQFRSGNTIYFGEGSWLTVV.

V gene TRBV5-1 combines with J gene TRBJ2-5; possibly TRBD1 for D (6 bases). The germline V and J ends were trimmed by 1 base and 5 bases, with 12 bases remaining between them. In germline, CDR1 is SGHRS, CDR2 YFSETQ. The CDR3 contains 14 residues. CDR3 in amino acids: CASSLQQGHETQYF. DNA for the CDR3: TGCGCCAGCAGCTTGCAACAGGGTCACGAGACCCAGTACTTC.

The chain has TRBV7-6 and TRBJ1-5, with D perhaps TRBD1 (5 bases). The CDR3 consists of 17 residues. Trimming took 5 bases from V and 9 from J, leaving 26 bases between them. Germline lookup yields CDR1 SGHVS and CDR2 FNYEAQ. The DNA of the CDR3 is TGTGCCAGCAGCCTAACGAGGTGTGAAGGGGCCGGGGGGCCCCAGCATTTT. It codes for CASSLTRCEGAGGPQHF. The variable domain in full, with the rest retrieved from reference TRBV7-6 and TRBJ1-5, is GAGVSQSPRYKVTKRGQDVALRCDPISGHVSLYWYRQALGQGPEFLTYFNYEAQQDKSGLPNDRFSAERPEGSISTLTIQRTEQRDSAMYRCASSLTRCEGAGGPQHFGDGTRLSIL.

DNA for the CDR3: TGCAGCGTTGAGGCAGGTCCCACTGAAGCTTTCTTT. Translating it yields CSVEAGPTEAFF. The chain is built from TRBV29-1 and TRBJ1-1; no clear D. This CDR3 has 12 residues. Germline V gene sequence: CDR1 SQVTM, CDR2 ANQGSEA. V lost 3 bases to trimming and J lost 4 bases, with 9 bases between them.

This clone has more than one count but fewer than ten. CDR3 sequence reads: CASSLRRTPGSPLHF. The CDR3 bases are TGTGCCAGCAGCTTGAGGAGGACGCCGGGTTCACCCCTCCACTTT. The chain is built from TRBV5-6 and TRBJ1-6; D is unclear. In germline, CDR1 is SGHDT, CDR2 YYEEEE. V gave up 1 base and J gave up 9 bases, with 14 bases separating them. The CDR3 consists of 15 residues.

The CDR3 DNA follows: TGTGCCAGCAGCCCCGGGGATACGCAGTATTTT. Translated: CASSPGDTQYF. This chain links TRBV5-5 with TRBJ2-3; no clear D. This CDR3 is 11 amino acids long. Germline values: CDR1 SGHKS, CDR2 YYEKEE (reference sequence). V lost 4 bases and J 6 bases, leaving 6 bases between the germline ends.

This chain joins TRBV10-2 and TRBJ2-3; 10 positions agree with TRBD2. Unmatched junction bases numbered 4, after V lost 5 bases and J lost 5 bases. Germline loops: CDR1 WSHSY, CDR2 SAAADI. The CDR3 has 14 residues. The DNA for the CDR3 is TGCGCCAGCAGTAGCGGGGGGGCGGAAGATACGCAGTATTTT. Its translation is CASSSGGAEDTQYF.

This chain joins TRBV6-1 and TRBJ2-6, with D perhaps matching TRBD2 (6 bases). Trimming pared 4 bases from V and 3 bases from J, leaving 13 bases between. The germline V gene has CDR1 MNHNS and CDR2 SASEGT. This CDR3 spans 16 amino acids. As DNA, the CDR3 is TGTGCCAGCAGTGGTCCGGCGGGGCGTGGGGCCAACGTCCTGACTTTC. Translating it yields CASSGPAGRGANVLTF.

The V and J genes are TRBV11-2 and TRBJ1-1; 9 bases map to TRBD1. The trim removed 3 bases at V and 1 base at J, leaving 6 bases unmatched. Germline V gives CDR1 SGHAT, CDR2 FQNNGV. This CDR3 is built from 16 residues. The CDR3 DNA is TGTGCCAGCAGCTTCTGGACAGGGGATACGAACACTGAAGCTTTCTTT. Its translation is CASSFWTGDTNTEAFF.

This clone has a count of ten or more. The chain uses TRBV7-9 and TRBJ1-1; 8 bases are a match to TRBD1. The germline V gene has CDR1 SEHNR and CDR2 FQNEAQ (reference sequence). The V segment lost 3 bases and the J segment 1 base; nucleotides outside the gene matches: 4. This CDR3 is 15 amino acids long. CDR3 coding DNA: TGTGCCAGCAGCTTCAGTGACAGGGGGAACACTGAAGCTTTCTTT. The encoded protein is CASSFSDRGNTEAFF.

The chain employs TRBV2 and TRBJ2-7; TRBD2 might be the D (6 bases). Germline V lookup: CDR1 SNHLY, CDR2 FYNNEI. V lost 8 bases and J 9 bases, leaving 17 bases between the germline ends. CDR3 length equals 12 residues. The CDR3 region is CASGGTVVGQYF. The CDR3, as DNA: TGTGCCAGCGGCGGGACTGTTGTGGGGCAGTACTTC.

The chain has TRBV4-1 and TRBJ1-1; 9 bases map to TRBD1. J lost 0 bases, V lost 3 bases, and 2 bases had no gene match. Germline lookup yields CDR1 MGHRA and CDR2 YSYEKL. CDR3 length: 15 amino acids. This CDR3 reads CASSHTGGLNTEAFF. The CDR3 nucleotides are TGCGCCAGCAGCCATACAGGGGGCCTGAACACTGAAGCTTTCTTT.

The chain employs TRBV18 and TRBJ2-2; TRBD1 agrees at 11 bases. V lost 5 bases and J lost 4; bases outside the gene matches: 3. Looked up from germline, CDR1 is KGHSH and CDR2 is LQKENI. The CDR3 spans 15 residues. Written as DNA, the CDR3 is TGTGCCAGCTCAACCGGGACAGGGGGCACCGGGGAGCTGTTTTTT. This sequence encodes CASSTGTGGTGELFF.

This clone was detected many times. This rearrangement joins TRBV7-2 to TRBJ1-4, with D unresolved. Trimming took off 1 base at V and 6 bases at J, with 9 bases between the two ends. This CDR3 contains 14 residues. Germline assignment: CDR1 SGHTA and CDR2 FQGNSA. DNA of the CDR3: TGTGCCAGCAGCTTAGAGGCGCGGGATGAAAAACTGTTTTTT. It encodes CASSLEARDEKLFF. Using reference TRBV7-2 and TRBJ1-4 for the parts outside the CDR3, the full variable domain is GAGVSQSPSNKVTEKGKDVELRCDPISGHTALYWYRQSLGQGLEFLIYFQGNSAPDKSGLPSDRFSAERTGGSVSTLTIQRTQQEDSAVYLCASSLEARDEKLFFGSGTQLSVL.